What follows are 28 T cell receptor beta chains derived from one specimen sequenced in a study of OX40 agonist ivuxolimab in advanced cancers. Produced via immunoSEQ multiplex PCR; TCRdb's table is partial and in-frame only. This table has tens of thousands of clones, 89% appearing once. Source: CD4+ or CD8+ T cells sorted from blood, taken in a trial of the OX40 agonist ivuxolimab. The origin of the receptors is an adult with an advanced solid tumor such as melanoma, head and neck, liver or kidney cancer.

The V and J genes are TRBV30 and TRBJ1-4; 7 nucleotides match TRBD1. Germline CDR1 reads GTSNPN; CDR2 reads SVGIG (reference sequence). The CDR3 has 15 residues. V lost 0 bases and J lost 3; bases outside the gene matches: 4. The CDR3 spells CAWSVQGTSNEKLFF. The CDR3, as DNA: TGTGCCTGGAGTGTACAGGGGACTTCTAATGAAAAACTGTTTTTT.

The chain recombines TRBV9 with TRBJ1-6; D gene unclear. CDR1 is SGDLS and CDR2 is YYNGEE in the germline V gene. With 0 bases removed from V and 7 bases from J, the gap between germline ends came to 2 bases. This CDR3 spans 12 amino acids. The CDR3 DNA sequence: TGTGCCAGCAGCGTAGGAAATTCACCCCTCCACTTT. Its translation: CASSVGNSPLHF.

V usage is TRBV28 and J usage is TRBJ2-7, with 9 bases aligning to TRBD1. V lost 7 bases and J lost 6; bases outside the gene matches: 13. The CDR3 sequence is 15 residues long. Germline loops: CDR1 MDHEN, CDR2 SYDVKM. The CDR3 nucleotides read TGTGCCAGCAACCGTCCCGGGACAGGGCCTGGCGAGCAGTACTTC. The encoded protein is CASNRPGTGPGEQYF.

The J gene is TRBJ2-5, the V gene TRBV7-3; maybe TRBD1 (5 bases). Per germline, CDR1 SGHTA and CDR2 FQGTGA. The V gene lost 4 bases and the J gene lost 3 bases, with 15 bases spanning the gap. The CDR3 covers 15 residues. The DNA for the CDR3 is TGTGCCAGCAGCTCCCGATCTGGACAAGAAGAGACCCAGTACTTC. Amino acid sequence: CASSSRSGQEETQYF.

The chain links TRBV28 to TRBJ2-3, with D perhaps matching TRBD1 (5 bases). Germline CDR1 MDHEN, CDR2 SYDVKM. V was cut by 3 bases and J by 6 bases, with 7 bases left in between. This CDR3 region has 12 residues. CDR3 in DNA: TGTGCCAGCAGTTTCCAGGGCGATACGCAGTATTTT. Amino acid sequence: CASSFQGDTQYF.

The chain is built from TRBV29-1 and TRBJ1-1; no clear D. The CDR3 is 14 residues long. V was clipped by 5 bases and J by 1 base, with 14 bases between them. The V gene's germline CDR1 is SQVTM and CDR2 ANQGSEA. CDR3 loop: CSVKKEQKNTEAFF. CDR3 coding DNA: TGCAGCGTTAAAAAGGAACAGAAGAACACTGAAGCTTTCTTT.

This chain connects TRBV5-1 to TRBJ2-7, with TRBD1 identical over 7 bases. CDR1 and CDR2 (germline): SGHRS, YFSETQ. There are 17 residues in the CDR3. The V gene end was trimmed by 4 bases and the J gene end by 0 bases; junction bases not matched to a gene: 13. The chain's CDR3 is CASSAGDSAANSYEQYF. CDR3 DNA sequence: TGCGCCAGCAGCGCAGGGGACAGTGCGGCAAACTCCTACGAGCAGTACTTC.

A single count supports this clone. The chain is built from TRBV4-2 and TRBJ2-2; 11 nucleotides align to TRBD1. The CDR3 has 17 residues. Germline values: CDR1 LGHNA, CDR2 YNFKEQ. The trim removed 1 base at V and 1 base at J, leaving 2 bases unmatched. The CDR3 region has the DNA TGTGCCAGCAGCCAAGTGGACAGGGGGCTGAACACCGGGGAGCTGTTTTTT. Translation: CASSQVDRGLNTGELFF.

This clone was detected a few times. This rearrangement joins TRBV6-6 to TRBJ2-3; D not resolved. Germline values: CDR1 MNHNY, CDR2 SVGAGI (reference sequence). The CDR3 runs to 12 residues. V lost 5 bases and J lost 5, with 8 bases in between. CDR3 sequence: CASSRTVDTQYF. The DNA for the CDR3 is TGTGCCAGCAGTCGAACCGTAGATACGCAGTATTTT.

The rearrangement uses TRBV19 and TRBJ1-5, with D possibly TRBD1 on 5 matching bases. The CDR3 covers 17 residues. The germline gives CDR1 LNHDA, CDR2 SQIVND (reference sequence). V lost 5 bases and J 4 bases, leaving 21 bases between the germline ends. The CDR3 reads CASSLNRDRLLNQPQHF. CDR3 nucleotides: TGTGCCAGTAGTTTAAATAGGGACCGTCTATTGAATCAGCCCCAGCATTTT.

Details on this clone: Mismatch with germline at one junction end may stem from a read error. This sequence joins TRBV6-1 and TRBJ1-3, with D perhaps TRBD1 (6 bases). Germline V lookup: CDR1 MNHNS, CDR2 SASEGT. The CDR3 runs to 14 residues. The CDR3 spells CASREGGTGNTIYF. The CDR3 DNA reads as TGTGCCAGCAGGGAAGGGGGAACTGGAAACACCATATATTTT.

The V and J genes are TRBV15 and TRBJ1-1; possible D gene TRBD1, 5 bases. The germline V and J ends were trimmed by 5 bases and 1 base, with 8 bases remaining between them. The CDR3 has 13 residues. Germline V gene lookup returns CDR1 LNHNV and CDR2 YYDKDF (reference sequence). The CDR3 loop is CATSFGQNTEAFF. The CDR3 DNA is TGTGCCACCAGCTTCGGACAGAACACTGAAGCTTTCTTT.

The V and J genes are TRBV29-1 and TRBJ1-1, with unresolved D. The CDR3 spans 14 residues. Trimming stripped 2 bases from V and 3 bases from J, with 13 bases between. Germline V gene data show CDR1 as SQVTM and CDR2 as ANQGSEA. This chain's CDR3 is CSVEPLQVHTEAFF. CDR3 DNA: TGCAGCGTTGAACCCCTGCAGGTTCACACTGAAGCTTTCTTT.

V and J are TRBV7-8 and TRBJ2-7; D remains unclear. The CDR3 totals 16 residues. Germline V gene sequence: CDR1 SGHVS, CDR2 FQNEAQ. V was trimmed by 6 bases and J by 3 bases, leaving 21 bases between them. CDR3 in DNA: TGTGCCAGCAGACCAAATTTACAGCAGTCTTTCTACGAGCAGTACTTC. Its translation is CASRPNLQQSFYEQYF.

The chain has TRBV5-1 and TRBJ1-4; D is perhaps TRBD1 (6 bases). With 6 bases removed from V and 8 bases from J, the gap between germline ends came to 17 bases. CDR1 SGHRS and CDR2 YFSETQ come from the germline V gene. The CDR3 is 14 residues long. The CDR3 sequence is CASTPDGGREKLFF. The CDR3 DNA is TGCGCCAGCACCCCGGATGGGGGGCGGGAAAAACTGTTTTTT.

This chain's CDR3 is CASSGGGQGRETQYF. CDR3 DNA: TGTGCCAGCAGTGGTGGGGGACAGGGGAGGGAGACCCAGTACTTC. The V and J genes are TRBV28 and TRBJ2-5; 10 positions match TRBD1. V lost 5 bases, J lost 5 bases, and 8 bases stayed unmatched. The CDR3 sequence is 15 residues long. Germline values: CDR1 MDHEN, CDR2 SYDVKM. Drawing the rest from reference TRBV28 and TRBJ2-5, the complete variable domain is DVKVTQSSRYLVKRTGEKVFLECVQDMDHENMFWYRQDPGLGLRLIYFSYDVKMKEKGDIPEGYSVSREKKERFSLILESASTNQTSMYLCASSGGGQGRETQYFGPGTRLLVL.

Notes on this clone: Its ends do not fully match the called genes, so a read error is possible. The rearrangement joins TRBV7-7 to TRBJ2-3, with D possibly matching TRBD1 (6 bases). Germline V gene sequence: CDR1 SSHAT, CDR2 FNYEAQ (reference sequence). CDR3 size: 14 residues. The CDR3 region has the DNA TGTGCTAGCAGCATGGACAGCCGCCTAACCCTACAGTATTTT. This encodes CASSMDSRLTLQYF.

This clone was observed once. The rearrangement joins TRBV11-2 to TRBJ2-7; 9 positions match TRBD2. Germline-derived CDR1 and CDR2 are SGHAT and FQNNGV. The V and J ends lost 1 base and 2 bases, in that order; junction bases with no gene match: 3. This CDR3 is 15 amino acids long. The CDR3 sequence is CASSLALAGTYEQYF. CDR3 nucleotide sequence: TGTGCCAGCAGCTTAGCGCTAGCGGGGACCTACGAGCAGTACTTC.

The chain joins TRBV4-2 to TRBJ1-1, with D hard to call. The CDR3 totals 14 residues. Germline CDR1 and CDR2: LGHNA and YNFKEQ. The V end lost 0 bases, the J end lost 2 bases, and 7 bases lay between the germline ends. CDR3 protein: CASSQDRGNTEAFF. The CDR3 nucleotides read TGTGCCAGCAGCCAAGATAGAGGAAACACTGAAGCTTTCTTT.

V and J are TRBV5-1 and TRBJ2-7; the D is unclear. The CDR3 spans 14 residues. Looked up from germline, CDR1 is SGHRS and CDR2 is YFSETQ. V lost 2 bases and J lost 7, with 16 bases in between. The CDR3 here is CASSFKGTSLEQYF. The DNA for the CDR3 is TGCGCCAGCAGCTTTAAAGGTACGTCTTTGGAGCAGTACTTC.

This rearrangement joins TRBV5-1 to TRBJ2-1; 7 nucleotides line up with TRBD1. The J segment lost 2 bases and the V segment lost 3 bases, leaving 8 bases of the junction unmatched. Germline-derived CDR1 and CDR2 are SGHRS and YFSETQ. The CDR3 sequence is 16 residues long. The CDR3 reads CASSSSRDRAYNEQFF. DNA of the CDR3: TGCGCCAGCAGCTCATCCCGGGACAGAGCCTACAATGAGCAGTTCTTC.

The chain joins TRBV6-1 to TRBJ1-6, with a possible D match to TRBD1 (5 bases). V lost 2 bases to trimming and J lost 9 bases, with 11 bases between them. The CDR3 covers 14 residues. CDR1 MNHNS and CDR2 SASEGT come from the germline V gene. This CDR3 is CASSEQGFSSPLHF. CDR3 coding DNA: TGTGCCAGCAGTGAACAGGGTTTCTCTTCACCCCTCCACTTT.

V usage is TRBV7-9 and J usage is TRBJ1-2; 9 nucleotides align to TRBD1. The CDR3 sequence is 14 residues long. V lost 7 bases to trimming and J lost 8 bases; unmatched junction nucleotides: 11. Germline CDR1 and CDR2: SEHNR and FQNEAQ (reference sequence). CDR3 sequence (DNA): TGTGCCAGCAACCTGCGGGACAGGGCGGGGGGCTACACCTTC. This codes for CASNLRDRAGGYTF.

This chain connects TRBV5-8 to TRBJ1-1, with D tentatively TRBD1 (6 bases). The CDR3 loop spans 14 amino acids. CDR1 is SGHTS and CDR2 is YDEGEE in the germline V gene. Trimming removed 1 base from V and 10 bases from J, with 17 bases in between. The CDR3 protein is CASSLHRGQSGAFF. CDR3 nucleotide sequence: TGTGCCAGCAGCTTGCATCGGGGGCAATCGGGAGCTTTCTTT.

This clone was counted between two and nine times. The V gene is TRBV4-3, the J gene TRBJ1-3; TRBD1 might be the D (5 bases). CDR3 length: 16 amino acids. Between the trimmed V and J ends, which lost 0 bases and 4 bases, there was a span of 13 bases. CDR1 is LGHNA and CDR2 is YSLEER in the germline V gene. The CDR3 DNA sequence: TGCGCCAGCAGCCAAGATTGGGCCAGGGCCGGAAACACCATATATTTT. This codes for CASSQDWARAGNTIYF.

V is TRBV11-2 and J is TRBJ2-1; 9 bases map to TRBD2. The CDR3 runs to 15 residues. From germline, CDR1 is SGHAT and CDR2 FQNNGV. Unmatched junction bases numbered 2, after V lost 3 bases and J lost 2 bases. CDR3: CASSLSGGTYNEQFF. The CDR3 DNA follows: TGTGCCAGCAGCTTGAGCGGGGGGACCTACAATGAGCAGTTCTTC.

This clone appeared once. CDR3 coding DNA: TGTGCCAGCACCTCTCGGAACACATCCTACGAGCAGTACTTC. This translates into CASTSRNTSYEQYF. The V and J genes are TRBV5-4 and TRBJ2-7; D is uncertain. Between the trimmed V and J ends, which lost 6 bases and 1 base, there was a span of 14 bases. Germline V lookup: CDR1 SGHNT, CDR2 YYREEE (reference sequence). The CDR3 loop spans 14 amino acids.

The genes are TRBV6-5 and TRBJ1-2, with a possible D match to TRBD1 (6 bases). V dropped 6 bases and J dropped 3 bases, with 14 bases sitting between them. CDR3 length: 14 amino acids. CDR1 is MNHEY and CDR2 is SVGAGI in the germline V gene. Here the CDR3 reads CASRPTGLDYGYTF. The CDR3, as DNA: TGTGCCAGCAGACCCACAGGGTTGGACTATGGCTACACCTTC.